This T cell receptor beta chain was found in a study of control samples from healthy donors and cancer patients. The protocol was immunoSEQ multiplex PCR, while the TCRdb copy is restricted to in-frame clones and leaves out a portion. The sample shows about 100,000 clones, approximately 92% of them seen only once. Germline V gene data show CDR1 as LNHNV and CDR2 as YYDKDF (reference sequence). The CDR3 consists of 18 residues. The V and J ends lost 0 bases and 0 bases, in that order; junction bases with no gene match: 10. Sequencing was performed on blood. The TCR originated in a human donor in good health. The donor label of this sample is uncertain. V usage is TRBV15 and J usage is TRBJ1-2; 7 bases fit TRBD1. CDR3 residues: CATSREKGTAIANYGYTF. The CDR3 DNA reads TGTGCCACCAGCAGAGAAAAAGGGACAGCGATCGCTAACTATGGCTACACCTTC. Full variable domain (remainder filled in from reference TRBV15 and TRBJ1-2): DAMVIQNPRYQVTQFGKPVTLSCSQTLNHNVMYWYQQKSSQAPKLLFHYYDKDFNNEADTPDNFQSRRPNTSFCFLDIRSPGLGDTAMYLCATSREKGTAIANYGYTFGSGTRLTVV.